The 4 T cell receptor beta chains given below trace back to one sample, sequenced in a study of T cell changes during pregnancy in multiple sclerosis. Assay: immunoSEQ multiplex PCR; the TCRdb copy retains only in-frame clones and omits some. The data show about 42,000 clones, about 85% seen once. This specimen consisted of CD4+ T cells from peripheral blood mononuclear cells, obtained after pregnancy. Receptor source: a female donor with multiple sclerosis, enrolled in a pregnancy study.

This sequence joins TRBV5-6 and TRBJ1-2; D unclear. Trimming took 2 bases from V and 11 from J, leaving 19 bases between them. Germline CDR1 is SGHDT and CDR2 is YYEEEE. The CDR3 has 14 residues. CDR3 loop: CASSFDSRYGSYTF. The CDR3 coding sequence is TGTGCCAGCAGCTTTGACTCGAGGTACGGGAGTTACACCTTC.

The gene calls are TRBV7-2 and TRBJ2-1, with 8 bases that match TRBD1. CDR1 and CDR2 (germline): SGHTA, FQGNSA. The length of the CDR3 is 14 residues. V shed 5 bases and J 8 bases; nucleotides not matched to a gene: 8. The CDR3 region is CASSRDRMVDEQFF. CDR3 nucleotide sequence: TGTGCCAGCAGCCGGGACAGGATGGTGGATGAGCAGTTCTTC.

The V call is TRBV10-1, the J call TRBJ2-2; 7 positions agree with TRBD1. Germline assignment: CDR1 WNHNN and CDR2 SYGVQD (reference sequence). The J segment lost 4 bases and the V segment lost 9 bases, leaving 5 bases of the junction unmatched. The CDR3 runs to 13 residues. The CDR3: CASRQGSTGELFF. CDR3 nucleotides: TGCGCCAGTCGACAGGGAAGCACCGGGGAGCTGTTTTTT.

The J gene is TRBJ2-2, the V gene TRBV18; D is unresolved. From germline, CDR1 is KGHSH and CDR2 LQKENI. Trimming removed 0 bases from V and 6 bases from J, with 8 bases in between. The CDR3 has 14 residues. Here the CDR3 reads CASSPPSVAGELFF. CDR3 nucleotides: TGTGCCAGCTCACCACCGTCCGTCGCCGGGGAGCTGTTTTTT.